The T cell receptor beta chain described here comes from a study of identical twins. V shed 6 bases, J shed 0 bases, and the junction held 5 bases outside the gene matches. CDR3 length equals 16 residues. CDR1 and CDR2 from the germline V gene are MNHEY and SMNVEV (reference sequence). With template switching, a universal primer site was added, and the cDNA carried unique molecular identifiers. TCRdb recomputed calls from the 5' RACE reads with MiXCR, one row per CDR3 protein. The sample carries 1.5 million to 2 million distinct CDR3 sequences, under 35% recorded once. Study-level points and caveats: Because invariant MAIT and iNKT cells could be present, zero-insertion analyses could be partly confounded.

Healthy Caucasians alone served as donors. In its sample, this clonotype was seen once. Antigen: not known. Sequenced sample: cord blood. The genes are TRBV27 and TRBJ1-1; 12 positions agree with TRBD1. The sequence came from a newborn girl in good health. The CDR3 loop reads CASRPGTGGMNTEAFF. CDR3 in DNA: TGTGCCAGCAGACCCGGGACAGGGGGCATGAACACTGAAGCTTTCTTT.